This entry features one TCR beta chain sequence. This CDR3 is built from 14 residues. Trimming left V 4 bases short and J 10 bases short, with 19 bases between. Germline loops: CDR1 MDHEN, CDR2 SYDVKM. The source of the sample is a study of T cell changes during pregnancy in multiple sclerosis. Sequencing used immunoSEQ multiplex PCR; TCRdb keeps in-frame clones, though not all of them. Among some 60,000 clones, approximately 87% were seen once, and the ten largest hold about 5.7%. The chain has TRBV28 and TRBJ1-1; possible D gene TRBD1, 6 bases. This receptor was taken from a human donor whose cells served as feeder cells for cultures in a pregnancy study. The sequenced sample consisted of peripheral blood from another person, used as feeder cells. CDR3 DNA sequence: TGTGCCAGCAGTTCGCCGGGGGGGGCGATGGCAGCTTTCTTT. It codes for CASSSPGGAMAAFF.